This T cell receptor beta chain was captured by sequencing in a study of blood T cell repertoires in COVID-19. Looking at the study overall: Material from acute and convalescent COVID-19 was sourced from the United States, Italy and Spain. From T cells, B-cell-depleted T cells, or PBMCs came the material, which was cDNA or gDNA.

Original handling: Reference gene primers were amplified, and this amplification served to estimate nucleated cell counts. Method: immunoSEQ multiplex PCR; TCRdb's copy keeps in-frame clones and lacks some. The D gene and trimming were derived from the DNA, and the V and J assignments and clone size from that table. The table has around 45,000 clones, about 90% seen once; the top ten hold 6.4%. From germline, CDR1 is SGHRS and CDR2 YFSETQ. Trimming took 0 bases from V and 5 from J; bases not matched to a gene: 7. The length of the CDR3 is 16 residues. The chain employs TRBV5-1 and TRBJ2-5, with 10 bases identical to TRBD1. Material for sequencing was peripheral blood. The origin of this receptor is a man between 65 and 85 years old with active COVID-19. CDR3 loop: CASSLDGQGVYETQYF. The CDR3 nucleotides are TGCGCCAGCAGCTTGGACGGACAGGGGGTATACGAGACCCAGTACTTC.